These 31 T cell receptor beta chains originate from one sample sequenced in a study of blood T cells in healthy people across ages. The authors ran a second PCR of about 6 to 11 cycles using a sample-barcoded 5' primer and a J-beta primer mix. Using its own MiXCR run on the 5' RACE reads, TCRdb lists one record per CDR3 protein. The sample gives 650,000 to 1,000,000 distinct CDR3 sequences, 46% of which show up once; less than 20% is in the top ten. Sequenced material: blood. The receptors here all came from a man aged 80 or over in good health.

This clonotype has ten or more counts. The V and J genes are TRBV5-1 and TRBJ2-7; a possible D gene is TRBD2 (5 bases). The germline gives CDR1 SGHRS, CDR2 YFSETQ. Trimming removed 0 bases from V and 0 bases from J, with 10 bases in between. The CDR3 loop spans 15 amino acids. The CDR3 reads CASSLGGSLSYEQYF. The CDR3 DNA is TGCGCCAGCAGCTTGGGCGGGTCCCTCTCCTACGAGCAGTACTTC.

CDR3 nucleotide sequence: TGTGCCAGCAGCACCCAGGGGGGACCGTACGAGCAGTACTTC. Its protein is CASSTQGGPYEQYF. This chain connects TRBV7-2 to TRBJ2-7, with D perhaps matching TRBD1 (7 bases). This CDR3 is 14 amino acids long. The germline V gene encodes CDR1 SGHTA and CDR2 FQGNSA. Trimming removed 5 bases from V and 4 bases from J, with 15 bases in between. Looking up the rest from reference TRBV7-2 and TRBJ2-7 gives the full variable domain: GAGVSQSPSNKVTEKGKDVELRCDPISGHTALYWYRQSLGQGLEFLIYFQGNSAPDKSGLPSDRFSAERTGGSVSTLTIQRTQQEDSAVYLCASSTQGGPYEQYFGPGTRLTVT.

This clonotype was counted between two and nine times. The chain uses TRBV5-1 and TRBJ2-7; 9 bases fit TRBD2. Germline V lookup: CDR1 SGHRS, CDR2 YFSETQ. The J segment lost 5 bases and the V segment lost 0 bases, leaving 12 bases of the junction unmatched. This CDR3 has 17 residues. The CDR3 is CASSLEVRGRAQDEQYF. CDR3 sequence (DNA): TGCGCCAGCAGCTTGGAAGTTCGCGGGAGGGCCCAGGACGAGCAGTACTTC.

A note on this clonotype: This clone may be a read error of a much larger clone one base away. The V call is TRBV7-2, the J call TRBJ2-5; 12 nucleotides match TRBD2. The J call is in doubt because the DNA end fits TRBJ2-7 better. The CDR3 loop spans 18 amino acids. Per germline, CDR1 SGHTA and CDR2 FQGNSA. The CDR3 DNA reads TGTGCCAGCAGCTTAGCTTCGACTAGCGGGAGTGGGGCCTACGAGCAGTACTTC. It specifies CASSLASTSGSGAYEQYF.

This clonotype was seen a handful of times. The CDR3 DNA reads TGTGCCAGCAGAGGTTCAGTCGCCACAGATACGCAGTATTTT. Protein product: CASRGSVATDTQYF. This chain joins TRBV7-3 and TRBJ2-3, with D hard to call. Germline values: CDR1 SGHTA, CDR2 FQGTGA. The CDR3 loop spans 14 amino acids. V was clipped by 6 bases and J by 2 bases, with 12 bases between them. Full variable domain (remainder filled in from reference TRBV7-3 and TRBJ2-3): GAGVSQTPSNKVTEKGKYVELRCDPISGHTALYWYRQSLGQGPEFLIYFQGTGAADDSGLPNDRFFAVRPEGSVSTLKIQRTERGDSAVYLCASRGSVATDTQYFGPGTRLTVL.

The chain uses TRBV15 and TRBJ1-4; D not certain. V lost 0 bases, J lost 8 bases, and 16 bases lay in between. The CDR3 extends over 16 amino acids. The germline CDR1 and CDR2 sequences are LNHNV and YYDKDF (reference sequence). CDR3 amino acids: CATSRDNPLAAEKLFF. The CDR3 coding sequence is TGTGCCACCAGCAGAGATAACCCCTTGGCGGCAGAAAAACTGTTTTTT.

The chain joins TRBV20-1 to TRBJ2-7, with D hard to call. Per germline, CDR1 DFQATT and CDR2 SNEGSKA (reference sequence). The V and J ends lost 5 bases and 9 bases respectively, with 17 bases between them. The CDR3 spans 12 residues. The CDR3 nucleotides are TGCAGTGCTCCGGACCCTCCGAGAGTGCAGTACTTC. This encodes CSAPDPPRVQYF.

The chain carries TRBV7-2 and TRBJ1-2; the D is unclear. The V gene's germline CDR1 is SGHTA and CDR2 FQGNSA. This CDR3 spans 14 amino acids. Deletions cut 2 bases from V and 5 bases from J, with 12 bases between. The CDR3 here is CASSLPLDTYGYTF. The CDR3 DNA reads as TGTGCCAGCAGCTTACCCCTCGACACTTATGGCTACACCTTC.

The chain couples TRBV4-1 to TRBJ2-1; 9 bases align to TRBD2. The CDR3 consists of 17 residues. V lost 2 bases and J lost 1; bases outside the gene matches: 6. Germline-derived CDR1 and CDR2 are MGHRA and YSYEKL. In nucleotides, the CDR3 is TGCGCCAGCAGCCAACGGCTAGCGGGGACATCCTACAATGAGCAGTTCTTC. Protein product: CASSQRLAGTSYNEQFF.

This clonotype turned up a few times. The chain has TRBV20-1 and TRBJ2-1; 7 nucleotides line up with TRBD2. This CDR3 has 15 amino acids. The trim removed 3 bases at V and 2 bases at J, leaving 7 bases unmatched. Germline-derived CDR1 and CDR2 are DFQATT and SNEGSKA (reference sequence). CDR3 protein: CSASNLADTYNEQFF. CDR3 DNA: TGCAGTGCTAGCAATCTAGCGGATACCTACAATGAGCAGTTCTTC.

This clonotype has only a few counts. The CDR3 sequence is CASSYGGTVAQYF. The CDR3 DNA is TGTGCCAGCAGTTACGGGGGGACGGTGGCCCAGTACTTC. The rearrangement joins TRBV6-2 or TRBV6-3 to TRBJ2-5; D perhaps matches TRBD2 (6 bases). The germline gives CDR1 MNHEY, CDR2 SVGEGT. The CDR3 length is 13 residues. V lost 2 bases and J lost 9, with 13 bases in between.

The rearrangement links TRBV14 to TRBJ2-1; a weak D match, TRBD2 (6 bases). The CDR3 is 16 amino acids. The germline gives CDR1 SGHDN, CDR2 FVKESK. V lost 4 bases, J lost 2 bases, and 15 bases lay in between. The CDR3 reads CASSPLGGRPYNEQFF. The CDR3 bases are TGTGCCAGCAGCCCCCTCGGAGGGAGACCCTACAATGAGCAGTTCTTC.

This clonotype was detected only a few times. This chain joins TRBV7-2 and TRBJ1-2, with D possibly TRBD1 on 6 matching bases. CDR1 is SGHTA and CDR2 is FQGNSA in the germline V gene. This CDR3 spans 13 amino acids. Deletions cut 2 bases from V and 8 bases from J, with 12 bases between. The CDR3 sequence is CASSLSGVIGYTF. In nucleotides, the CDR3 is TGTGCCAGCAGCTTATCAGGGGTTATAGGCTACACCTTC.

The chain employs TRBV6-5 and TRBJ2-1; the match to TRBD2 covers 7 bases. V was pared by 5 bases and J by 2 bases, with 3 bases of the junction left unmatched. This CDR3 has 14 residues. Per germline, CDR1 MNHEY and CDR2 SVGAGI. The CDR3 loop reads CASSTGTTYNEQFF. The CDR3 coding sequence is TGTGCCAGCAGTACCGGGACTACCTACAATGAGCAGTTCTTC.

The rearrangement uses TRBV29-1 and TRBJ1-2; TRBD1 matches at 8 bases. The V gene's germline CDR1 is SQVTM and CDR2 ANQGSEA. The CDR3 length is 13 residues. The V gene end was trimmed by 4 bases and the J gene end by 2 bases; junction bases not matched to a gene: 3. CDR3 residues: CSVGQGLNYGYTF. The CDR3 bases are TGCAGCGTTGGACAGGGGCTAAACTATGGCTACACCTTC. Looking up the rest from reference TRBV29-1 and TRBJ1-2 gives the full variable domain: SAVISQKPSRDICQRGTSLTIQCQVDSQVTMMFWYRQQPGQSLTLIATANQGSEATYESGFVIDKFPISRPNLTFSTLTVSNMSPEDSSIYLCSVGQGLNYGYTFGSGTRLTVV.

This clonotype has just a few counts. V gene TRBV29-1 combines with J gene TRBJ2-5; TRBD1 is a possible D gene (6 bases). Trimming stripped 7 bases from V and 5 bases from J, with 17 bases between. CDR1 and CDR2 from the germline V gene are SQVTM and ANQGSEA. This CDR3 comprises 13 residues. CDR3 sequence reads: CSAGTTGKETQYF. The CDR3 nucleotides read TGCAGCGCGGGGACAACCGGGAAGGAGACCCAGTACTTC.

The chain is built from TRBV20-1 and TRBJ2-7; the match to TRBD1 covers 9 bases. CDR3 length: 15 amino acids. With 5 bases clipped from V and 2 bases from J, the junction kept 10 bases outside the gene matches. CDR1 DFQATT and CDR2 SNEGSKA come from the germline V gene (reference sequence). The CDR3 is CSAGGQGAYAYEQYF. The CDR3 DNA follows: TGCAGTGCTGGGGGACAGGGCGCCTACGCCTACGAGCAGTACTTC.

This clonotype was seen only a few times. The chain has TRBV6-1 and TRBJ2-1, with a weak D call TRBD1 (5 bases). CDR3 length: 11 residues. The ends were cut back, 10 bases at V and 8 bases at J, with 12 bases in the middle. Looked up from germline, CDR1 is MNHNS and CDR2 is SASEGT. CDR3 loop: CATQGFDEQFF. Here the CDR3 DNA reads TGTGCCACCCAGGGTTTTGATGAGCAGTTCTTC.

This clonotype has just a few counts. This chain links TRBV21-1 with TRBJ2-3. TRBV21-1 is marked as a pseudogene. CDR3 size: 14 residues. CDR3 loop: CASSIAGWIDTQYF. The CDR3 nucleotides read TGTGCCAGCAGCATAGCGGGATGGATAGATACGCAGTATTTT.

This clonotype was recorded a few times. The chain joins TRBV12-3 or TRBV12-4 to TRBJ2-1, with D possibly being TRBD2 (6 bases). The CDR3 contains 14 residues. The V and J ends lost 6 bases and 3 bases respectively, with 12 bases between them. CDR3 nucleotides: TGTGCCAGCAGCCCTTCGGGAGTCTACAATGAGCAGTTCTTC. It yields the protein CASSPSGVYNEQFF.

In its sample, this clonotype was seen a few times. In DNA form, the CDR3 reads TGTGCCAGCAGTTCCTCCGGACTAAACAATGAGCAGTTCTTC. This translates into CASSSSGLNNEQFF. V usage is TRBV12-3 or TRBV12-4 and J usage is TRBJ2-1, with a possible D match to TRBD2 (6 bases). V was shortened by 4 bases and J by 5 bases, with 12 bases between the two germline ends. The CDR3 runs to 14 residues.

This clonotype was picked up a small number of times. The chain is built from TRBV4-2 and TRBJ1-2; TRBD1 aligns across 7 bases. V trimming: 0 bases; J trimming: 4 bases; junction bases outside the gene matches: 5. CDR1 is LGHNA, CDR2 YNFKEQ, per germline. The CDR3 covers 15 residues. In DNA form, the CDR3 reads TGTGCCAGCAGCCAAGAGAAGGGGACAGCCTATGGCTACACCTTC. It codes for CASSQEKGTAYGYTF.

The chain couples TRBV7-2 to TRBJ2-1; no clear D gene. The CDR3 totals 13 residues. In germline, CDR1 is SGHTA, CDR2 FQGNSA. V dropped 3 bases and J dropped 5 bases, with 8 bases sitting between them. CDR3 in amino acids: CASSLVWNNEQFF. The CDR3 nucleotides read TGTGCCAGCAGCTTGGTTTGGAACAATGAGCAGTTCTTC.

The DNA of the CDR3 is TGTGCCACTACCCTGGGACGGCTCAATCAGCCCCAGCATTTT. This encodes CATTLGRLNQPQHF. This chain joins TRBV6-1 and TRBJ1-5, with D possibly TRBD1 on 5 matching bases. Trimming took off 10 bases at V and 3 bases at J, with 16 bases between the two ends. CDR1 and CDR2 from the germline V gene are MNHNS and SASEGT. The CDR3 covers 14 residues.

In this sample, this clonotype turned up many times. The CDR3 spells CSAAEPSGLSYEQYF. CDR3 DNA sequence: TGCAGTGCTGCGGAACCTTCGGGCCTCTCCTACGAGCAGTACTTC. The chain links TRBV20-1 to TRBJ2-7; D unclear. This CDR3 has 15 amino acids. V was pared by 5 bases and J by 0 bases, with 17 bases between. The germline V gene has CDR1 DFQATT and CDR2 SNEGSKA (reference sequence).

This clonotype was picked up one time. The CDR3 sequence is CSLRPGTGFNEQFF. As DNA, the CDR3 is TGCAGCCTTAGGCCCGGGACAGGGTTCAATGAGCAGTTCTTC. The chain employs TRBV29-1 and TRBJ2-1; 9 bases align to TRBD1. Germline V gene sequence: CDR1 SQVTM, CDR2 ANQGSEA. Unmatched junction bases numbered 11, after V lost 8 bases and J lost 6 bases. There are 14 residues in the CDR3.

Ten or more counts support this clonotype. The chain joins TRBV20-1 to TRBJ2-5; D perhaps matches TRBD1 (5 bases). The CDR3 spans 14 residues. The germline V and J ends were trimmed by 6 bases and 5 bases, with 19 bases remaining between them. CDR1 DFQATT and CDR2 SNEGSKA come from the germline V gene (reference sequence). DNA for the CDR3: TGCAGTGCCCCCCCACAGGAGTTTTCGGAGACCCAGTACTTC. Its protein product is CSAPPQEFSETQYF.

This chain uses TRBV5-1 with TRBJ2-1; 8 positions match TRBD2. CDR1 and CDR2 (germline): SGHRS, YFSETQ. The ends lost 3 bases at V and 6 bases at J; junction bases unmatched: 5. The CDR3 is 14 residues long. This CDR3 is CASSSGTRGNEQFF. The DNA for the CDR3 is TGCGCCAGCAGCTCCGGGACTAGAGGCAATGAGCAGTTCTTC.

This chain connects TRBV29-1 to TRBJ2-1, with no clear D. V was trimmed by 4 bases and J by 2 bases, leaving 9 bases between them. CDR3 length: 13 amino acids. Germline CDR1 reads SQVTM; CDR2 reads ANQGSEA. Written as DNA, the CDR3 is TGCAGCGTTGCGTTAGGGACCTACAATGAGCAGTTCTTC. This translates into CSVALGTYNEQFF.

This clonotype was seen at least ten times. The J gene is TRBJ2-7, the V gene TRBV7-2; unclear D gene. V gave up 4 bases and J gave up 3 bases, with 10 bases separating them. Germline V gene lookup returns CDR1 SGHTA and CDR2 FQGNSA. This CDR3 is built from 13 residues. CDR3 in DNA: TGTGCCAGCAGCTACAGACGTAACTACGAGCAGTACTTC. Translation: CASSYRRNYEQYF.

V gene TRBV6-2 or TRBV6-3 combines with J gene TRBJ2-5, with 7 bases that match TRBD1. Trimming at V came to 6 bases and at J to 0 bases, leaving 7 bases not matched to a gene. Germline CDR1 MNHEY, CDR2 SVGEGT. This CDR3 has 15 residues. The CDR3 sequence is CASSRDSPYQETQYF. CDR3 nucleotides: TGTGCCAGCAGCCGGGACAGCCCATACCAAGAGACCCAGTACTTC.